This T cell receptor (beta chain) appears in the sequencing data of a study of cytomegalovirus exposure and HLA in healthy donors. Study-level points and caveats: It was taken for granted in presence/absence analyses that sequencing depth across donors was roughly uniform.

With regard to this clone: The target antigen is unknown.

Healthy bone marrow donors formed the donor group. This CDR3 contains 13 residues. Looked up from germline, CDR1 is SEHNR and CDR2 is FQNEAQ (reference sequence). Trimming took 4 bases from V and 4 from J, leaving 10 bases between them. 60 Vbeta and 13 Jbeta primers were used in PCR. TCRdb's copy holds only in-frame clones and misses some; the assay was immunoSEQ multiplex PCR. The profile covers 200,000 to 250,000 clones, with roughly 70% appearing a single time and less than 3% taken by the ten largest. The sample consisted of PBMCs. The V gene is TRBV7-9, the J gene TRBJ1-1; TRBD1 might be the D (6 bases). The receptor was isolated from a man aged 40-50 years in good health and CMV-seropositive. The CDR3 loop is CASSSSGATEAFF. The CDR3 nucleotides read TGTGCCAGCAGCTCATCAGGGGCCACTGAAGCTTTCTTT. Together with reference TRBV7-9 and TRBJ1-1, the CDR3 gives the full variable domain: DTGVSQNPRHKITKRGQNVTFRCDPISEHNRLYWYRQTLGQGPEFLTYFQNEAQLEKSRLLSDRFSAERPKGSFSTLEIQRTEQGDSAMYLCASSSSGATEAFFGQGTRLTVV.